Below are 32 T cell receptor beta chains sequenced from a single sample in a study of post-analysis software for immune sequencing data (dated by TCRdb to between 2015 and 2017). Overall study results and their limits: Significantly higher frequencies in patients than in controls were found for a few TRBV segments, including TRBV5-6, TRBV5-1 and TRBV20-1.

No antigen has been assigned to these receptors. Library preparation used PCR. Sequenced on an Illumina HiSeq 2500. To reduce PCR and sequencing biases, unique molecular identifiers were built into the TCR beta cDNA libraries. TCRdb cleaned the public reads at Q25 with fastp, built clones with MiXCR and kept in-frame beta chains. Here each entry gathers all rows of one CDR3 protein and keeps the most common genes and DNA. Here the sample has 800,000 to 950,000 distinct CDR3 sequences; about 57% occur a single time. Around 4.5% of the sample belongs to the ten largest clones. Input material: blood. Receptor source: a girl aged 5 to 17 with multiple sclerosis.

The rearrangement joins TRBV20-1 to TRBJ2-3, with a tentative D call TRBD2 (5 bases). The CDR3 loop spans 14 amino acids. Germline V CDR1 and CDR2: DFQATT, SNEGSKA (reference sequence). V dropped 4 bases and J dropped 8 bases, with 19 bases sitting between them. The CDR3, as DNA: TGCAGTGCTACCGCAGCGGCTCACACGGGTACGCAGTATTTT. This sequence encodes CSATAAAHTGTQYF.

V gene TRBV14 combines with J gene TRBJ2-7, with TRBD2 matching 7 bases. CDR1 is SGHDN, CDR2 FVKESK, per germline. The CDR3 contains 16 residues. The V and J ends lost 0 bases and 2 bases, in that order; junction bases with no gene match: 7. The CDR3 loop is CASSQDRGVGTYEQYF. In DNA, the CDR3 is TGTGCCAGCAGCCAAGATCGGGGGGTTGGGACCTACGAGCAGTACTTC.

The chain uses TRBV7-2 and TRBJ2-7; D gene uncertain. The J call is in doubt because the DNA end fits TRBJ2-5 better. Germline CDR1 and CDR2: SGHTA and FQGNSA. This CDR3 comprises 11 residues. CDR3 sequence: CASRSRETQYF. CDR3 bases: TGTGCCAGCAGGAGTAGGGAGACCCAGTACTTC.

The chain combines TRBV7-9 with TRBJ2-5; possibly TRBD2 for D (6 bases). The last part of the DNA fits TRBJ2-7 better; the J call may be wrong. The CDR3 is made up of 15 amino acids. Per germline, CDR1 SEHNR and CDR2 FQNEAQ (reference sequence). The CDR3 nucleotides read TGTGCCAGCAGCCCTGCGGTACTAGCTGGGGGCGAGCAGTACTTC. Translated: CASSPAVLAGGEQYF.

This sequence joins TRBV4-2 and TRBJ1-2; D may be TRBD1 (5 bases). V gave up 0 bases and J gave up 4 bases, with 12 bases separating them. Germline V gives CDR1 LGHNA, CDR2 YNFKEQ. There are 15 residues in the CDR3. DNA for the CDR3: TGTGCCAGCAGCCAAGAGGGAGGGGAAGGCTATGGCTACACCTTC. Residues: CASSQEGGEGYGYTF.

The V gene is TRBV6-6, the J gene TRBJ2-5; 7 nucleotides match TRBD1. CDR3 size: 15 residues. With 6 bases clipped from V and 11 bases from J, the junction kept 18 bases outside the gene matches. The germline gives CDR1 MNHNY, CDR2 SVGAGI (reference sequence). CDR3 amino acids: CASSLSLPTGFKQYF. The CDR3 region has the DNA TGTGCCAGCAGCTTATCCTTACCGACAGGGTTTAAGCAGTACTTC.

V and J are TRBV12-3 or TRBV12-4 and TRBJ2-6, with a weak D call TRBD1 (6 bases). This CDR3 comprises 17 residues. Trimming removed 0 bases from V and 1 base from J, with 10 bases in between. CDR3 region: CASSLAQGRSGANVLTF. Written as DNA, the CDR3 is TGTGCCAGCAGTTTAGCCCAGGGGCGTTCTGGGGCCAACGTCCTGACTTTC.

The J gene is TRBJ2-7, the V gene TRBV5-1; 8 nucleotides match TRBD1. V shed 4 bases and J 7 bases; nucleotides not matched to a gene: 13. The CDR3 is 15 amino acids. The germline V gene has CDR1 SGHRS and CDR2 YFSETQ. This CDR3 reads CASSPSRTGTGEQYF. The CDR3, as DNA: TGCGCCAGCAGCCCAAGCCGGACAGGGACGGGTGAGCAGTACTTC. The entire variable domain, with the rest obtained from reference TRBV5-1 and TRBJ2-7, is as follows: KAGVTQTPRYLIKTRGQQVTLSCSPISGHRSVSWYQQTPGQGLQFLFEYFSETQRNKGNFPGRFSGRQFSNSRSEMNVSTLELGDSALYLCASSPSRTGTGEQYFGPGTRLTVT.

The V and J genes are TRBV2 and TRBJ2-1, with TRBD2 as a possible D gene (6 bases). Matching the DNA end better, TRBJ2-7 makes the J call doubtful. The CDR3 has 11 amino acids. The germline CDR1 and CDR2 sequences are SNHLY and FYNNEI. CDR3 amino acids: CAGGSYDEQYF. The CDR3 coding sequence is TGTGCCGGAGGGTCCTACGATGAGCAGTACTTC.

The sample holds a few counts of this clonotype. The CDR3 coding sequence is TGTGCCAGCAGTTACTCGCGGGGATTAGATACGCAGTATTTT. Translated, it gives CASSYSRGLDTQYF. V usage is TRBV6-6 and J usage is TRBJ2-3; D may be TRBD2 (6 bases). The CDR3 totals 14 residues. The V and J ends lost 0 bases and 5 bases respectively, with 9 bases between them. Looked up from germline, CDR1 is MNHNY and CDR2 is SVGAGI (reference sequence).

The V call is TRBV3-1, the J call TRBJ2-5, with D perhaps TRBD1 or TRBD2 (5 bases each). CDR1 and CDR2 from the germline V gene are LGHDT and YNNKEL (reference sequence). CDR3 size: 13 residues. V was trimmed by 4 bases and J by 4 bases, leaving 10 bases between them. The DNA of the CDR3 is TGTGCCAGCAGCCCCGGGGCGGTAGAGACCCAGTACTTC. This encodes CASSPGAVETQYF.

This chain uses TRBV6-6 with TRBJ1-5, with 8 bases lining up with TRBD1. This CDR3 is 16 amino acids long. With V trimmed by 4 bases and J by 6 bases, 11 bases remained unmatched. Germline values: CDR1 MNHNY, CDR2 SVGAGI (reference sequence). This CDR3 reads CASSSSFQGASQPQHF. The DNA for the CDR3 is TGTGCCAGCAGTTCCTCTTTTCAGGGGGCGAGTCAGCCCCAGCATTTT.

This clonotype was seen a few times. This chain joins TRBV10-3 and TRBJ1-2; D is undetermined. Trimming stripped 8 bases from V and 3 bases from J, with 19 bases between. The CDR3 loop spans 15 amino acids. The germline CDR1 and CDR2 sequences are ENHRY and SYGVKD. For the CDR3, the DNA is TGTGCCATCCTTACCGAGGTCCCTTATTACTATGGCTACACCTTC. This codes for CAILTEVPYYYGYTF.

This chain's CDR3 is CASSLGRGTTTYEQYF. CDR3 coding DNA: TGTGCCAGCAGCTTAGGACGTGGGACAACCACCTACGAGCAGTACTTC. The chain recombines TRBV7-9 with TRBJ2-4; possible D gene TRBD1, 6 bases. The J call is doubtful: the DNA matches TRBJ2-7 better. CDR1 and CDR2 from the germline V gene are SEHNR and FQNEAQ (reference sequence). There are 16 residues in the CDR3.

This chain joins TRBV10-3 and TRBJ2-7; 10 bases are shared with TRBD1. With V trimmed by 3 bases and J by 6 bases, 5 bases remained unmatched. The CDR3 has 14 amino acids. The germline V gene has CDR1 ENHRY and CDR2 SYGVKD. This CDR3 is CAISDVTGGPEQYF. The CDR3 DNA follows: TGTGCCATCAGTGATGTGACAGGGGGCCCCGAGCAGTACTTC.

V is TRBV3-1 and J is TRBJ2-2; D gene ambiguous. The CDR3 loop spans 13 amino acids. Between the trimmed V and J ends, which lost 1 base and 5 bases, there was a span of 5 bases. Germline V gene lookup returns CDR1 LGHDT and CDR2 YNNKEL (reference sequence). Written as DNA, the CDR3 is TGTGCCAGCAGCCAAGTGAAGACCGGGGAGCTGTTTTTT. Translation gives CASSQVKTGELFF.

The V call is TRBV29-1, the J call TRBJ2-1, with 8 bases identical to TRBD2. V was pared by 6 bases and J by 4 bases, with 8 bases of the junction left unmatched. This CDR3 region has 14 residues. Germline CDR1 SQVTM, CDR2 ANQGSEA. The CDR3 coding sequence is TGCAGCGTCGTTGAGACTAGCGAGTACAATGAGCAGTTCTTC. It specifies CSVVETSEYNEQFF.

The rearrangement joins TRBV20-1 to TRBJ2-4; 7 nucleotides line up with TRBD2. This CDR3 is 15 amino acids long. Germline loops: CDR1 DFQATT, CDR2 SNEGSKA (reference sequence). V shed 4 bases and J 3 bases; nucleotides not matched to a gene: 9. The chain's CDR3 is CSANPAGWGKNIQYF. For the CDR3, the DNA is TGCAGTGCTAACCCAGCGGGGTGGGGCAAAAACATTCAGTACTTC.

The chain recombines TRBV29-1 with TRBJ1-1; TRBD1 aligns across 11 bases. Germline V gene data show CDR1 as SQVTM and CDR2 as ANQGSEA. The CDR3 sequence is 15 residues long. Trimming at V came to 7 bases and at J to 1 base, leaving 8 bases not matched to a gene. CDR3 nucleotides: TGCAGCGCCAAGGACAGGGGGCGAGAGAACACTGAAGCTTTCTTT. Its protein product is CSAKDRGRENTEAFF.

This clonotype was seen a handful of times. The chain combines TRBV19 with TRBJ2-7; perhaps TRBD2 as D (6 bases). The germline gives CDR1 LNHDA, CDR2 SQIVND (reference sequence). This CDR3 has 12 residues. V shed 9 bases and J shed 10 bases, with 19 bases lying between them. In DNA form, the CDR3 reads TGTGCCAGCGAAGCCGCGACGGGGGTACAGTACTTC. It codes for CASEAATGVQYF.

This clonotype has just a few counts. V usage is TRBV12-5 and J usage is TRBJ2-7, with D tentatively TRBD1 (5 bases). Per germline, CDR1 LGHNT and CDR2 FRNRAP. The CDR3 consists of 15 residues. Trimming pared 7 bases from V and 6 bases from J, leaving 22 bases between. CDR3 sequence: CASAPELTVIAEQYF. The CDR3, as DNA: TGTGCTAGTGCTCCCGAGCTGACAGTGATCGCCGAGCAGTACTTC.

This clonotype was counted between two and nine times. The chain is built from TRBV12-3 or TRBV12-4 and TRBJ1-5, with 8 nucleotides matching TRBD1. V trimming: 5 bases; J trimming: 3 bases; junction bases outside the gene matches: 6. CDR3 length: 15 residues. CDR3 DNA sequence: TGTGCCAGCAGTCGTGGGACAGGACACAATCAGCCCCAGCATTTT. Encoded protein: CASSRGTGHNQPQHF.

J is TRBJ1-2 and V is TRBV5-1, with 11 bases identical to TRBD1. Per the germline V gene, CDR1 is SGHRS and CDR2 is YFSETQ. This CDR3 contains 18 residues. V gave up 0 bases and J gave up 0 bases; unmatched junction bases: 7. CDR3 loop: CASSLARTGGSTNYGYTF. The CDR3 DNA follows: TGCGCCAGCAGCTTGGCCCGGACAGGGGGCTCGACTAACTATGGCTACACCTTC.

The chain links TRBV27 to TRBJ2-1; 14 positions agree with TRBD2. V was pared by 5 bases and J by 0 bases, with 6 bases of the junction left unmatched. This CDR3 comprises 18 residues. Germline V CDR1 and CDR2: MNHEY, SMNVEV (reference sequence). CDR3 DNA sequence: TGTGCCAGCAGTAACCCGGGACTAGCGGGAGTCTCCTACAATGAGCAGTTCTTC. Protein product: CASSNPGLAGVSYNEQFF.

J is TRBJ1-1 and V is TRBV7-9, with D uncertain. The CDR3 consists of 13 residues. CDR1 and CDR2 from the germline V gene are SEHNR and FQNEAQ (reference sequence). With 6 bases removed from V and 2 bases from J, the gap between germline ends came to 10 bases. The CDR3 reads CASSSPSNTEAFF. The CDR3 DNA follows: TGTGCCAGCAGTTCCCCAAGCAACACTGAAGCTTTCTTT.

J is TRBJ1-2 and V is TRBV9; D perhaps matches TRBD1 (6 bases). Trimming took 0 bases from V and 3 from J, leaving 12 bases between them. CDR3 size: 15 residues. Germline V gene data show CDR1 as SGDLS and CDR2 as YYNGEE. This CDR3 is CASSVVGRGDYGYTF. CDR3 DNA: TGTGCCAGCAGCGTAGTGGGCAGGGGTGACTATGGCTACACCTTC.

The V gene is TRBV6-5, the J gene TRBJ2-1; D gene unclear. The germline gives CDR1 MNHEY, CDR2 SVGAGI. Between the trimmed V and J ends, which lost 2 bases and 1 base, there was a span of 12 bases. The CDR3 consists of 16 residues. CDR3 sequence (DNA): TGTGCCAGCAGTTACGATTCTCAGAGATCCTACAATGAGCAGTTCTTC. As protein: CASSYDSQRSYNEQFF.

In DNA, the CDR3 is TGCGCCAGCAGCTTGTCGGGGGGAAGTTCAAACGAGCAGTACTTC. Encoded protein: CASSLSGGSSNEQYF. The chain is built from TRBV5-1 and TRBJ2-5; TRBD2 aligns across 7 bases. The J call may be in error: the DNA end matches TRBJ2-7 better. The CDR3 totals 15 residues. Germline V gene lookup returns CDR1 SGHRS and CDR2 YFSETQ.

The V and J genes are TRBV25-1 and TRBJ2-4; unclear D gene. The J call may be mistaken, given a closer DNA end match to TRBJ2-7. Germline V gene lookup returns CDR1 MGHDK and CDR2 SYGVNS. The CDR3 length is 15 residues. The CDR3, as DNA: TGTGCCAGCAGTGAATACGCGAAATCCGGGTACGAGCAGTACTTC. This gives the protein CASSEYAKSGYEQYF.

This chain joins TRBV5-1 and TRBJ1-1; D is uncertain. The CDR3 consists of 14 residues. The germline V gene encodes CDR1 SGHRS and CDR2 YFSETQ. V lost 1 base to trimming and J lost 1 base, with 8 bases between them. CDR3 in DNA: TGCGCCAGCAGCTTGATCGCAGGGAACACTGAAGCTTTCTTT. Protein: CASSLIAGNTEAFF.

This clonotype was seen a few times. The chain is built from TRBV4-1 and TRBJ2-5; a possible D gene is TRBD2 (6 bases). Germline CDR1 MGHRA, CDR2 YSYEKL. The length of the CDR3 is 15 residues. Trimming left V 4 bases short and J 3 bases short, with 15 bases between. CDR3 in amino acids: CASSLLFPSEETQYF. In DNA, the CDR3 is TGCGCCAGCAGCCTCCTTTTCCCTAGCGAAGAGACCCAGTACTTC.

This clonotype was picked up many times. This chain's CDR3 is CASSLAWDQKRETQYF. The CDR3 DNA reads TGTGCCAGCAGTTTAGCGTGGGATCAAAAGAGAGAGACCCAGTACTTC. This chain connects TRBV12-3 or TRBV12-4 to TRBJ2-5; no reliable D call. Deletions cut 0 bases from V and 4 bases from J, with 15 bases between. The CDR3 is made up of 16 amino acids.